The next 23 T cell receptor beta chains were all read from a single sample in a study of identical twins (dated by TCRdb to the mid-2010s). Libraries were constructed by 5' RACE. Sequencing was performed on an Illumina HiSeq 2000. The public reads were run again by TCRdb, first through fastp at Q25 and then through MiXCR, and only productive beta chains were kept. Rows with one shared CDR3 protein collapse into an entry with the most common genes and DNA. The sample profile shows roughly 690,000 distinct CDR3 sequences; 6.1% of them were found once. Roughly 2% of the sample lies in the top ten. The material sequenced was naive T cells sorted from blood. The label giving this sample's cell subset or site can be read as: cells isolated with a human naive T-cell isolation kit. Receptors originate from a man aged 18 to 30 in good health.

In this sample, this clonotype turned up many times. V usage is TRBV5-1 and J usage is TRBJ1-1; D might be TRBD1 (5 bases). CDR3 length: 16 residues. Trimming removed 0 bases at V and 3 bases at J, with 15 bases between. CDR1 and CDR2 from the germline V gene are SGHRS and YFSETQ. In nucleotides, the CDR3 is TGCGCCAGCAGCTTGGGCCCAGGATGGGGGGACACTGAAGCTTTCTTT. Translation gives CASSLGPGWGDTEAFF. The variable domain in full, with the rest retrieved from reference TRBV5-1 and TRBJ1-1, is KAGVTQTPRYLIKTRGQQVTLSCSPISGHRSVSWYQQTPGQGLQFLFEYFSETQRNKGNFPGRFSGRQFSNSRSEMNVSTLELGDSALYLCASSLGPGWGDTEAFFGQGTRLTVV.

Regarding this clonotype: A much larger clone differs from this one at a single base, so this may be a read error. CDR3 amino acids: CASSLGSGSFEQYF. The CDR3 DNA reads as TGTGCCAGCAGTCTCGGGAGCGGGAGCTTCGAGCAGTACTTC. The J gene is TRBJ2-7, the V gene TRBV12-3 or TRBV12-4; 8 nucleotides match TRBD2. There are 14 residues in the CDR3. The V gene end was trimmed by 5 bases and the J gene end by 6 bases; junction bases not matched to a gene: 9.

This clonotype has a count of ten or more. The chain employs TRBV6-1 and TRBJ2-7; 7 nucleotides agree with TRBD2. V dropped 6 bases and J dropped 2; count of bases not matched to a gene: 7. CDR1 is MNHNS, CDR2 SASEGT, per germline. This CDR3 contains 14 residues. The CDR3 DNA sequence: TGTGCCAGCAGCCGAGCGGGAAGTACCTACGAGCAGTACTTC. It yields the protein CASSRAGSTYEQYF.

CDR3 residues: CASRTGTSSGELFF. CDR3 bases: TGTGCCAGCAGAACCGGGACTAGCAGCGGGGAGCTGTTTTTT. The chain uses TRBV2 and TRBJ2-2; 9 bases are a match to TRBD2. V dropped 6 bases and J dropped 7; count of bases not matched to a gene: 6. The CDR3 is 14 amino acids. The germline V gene encodes CDR1 SNHLY and CDR2 FYNNEI.

The CDR3, as DNA: TGTGCCAGCGCAGAGTCCTGGGGAGGGAGGGCTGAAGCTTTCTTT. As protein: CASAESWGGRAEAFF. The gene calls are TRBV3-1 and TRBJ1-1; D is uncertain. With 8 bases removed from V and 6 bases from J, the gap between germline ends came to 22 bases. The CDR3 loop spans 15 amino acids. Germline assignment: CDR1 LGHDT and CDR2 YNNKEL (reference sequence).

The chain links TRBV14 to TRBJ2-2; TRBD2 might be the D (6 bases). The CDR3 has 15 amino acids. V was shortened by 5 bases and J by 5 bases, with 15 bases between the two germline ends. Germline CDR1 SGHDN, CDR2 FVKESK. Here the CDR3 reads CASSLLGLGTGELFF. CDR3 sequence (DNA): TGTGCCAGCAGCTTGTTGGGACTTGGGACCGGGGAGCTGTTTTTT.

The gene calls are TRBV20-1 and TRBJ2-2; weak D call: TRBD2 (6 bases). The germline V gene has CDR1 DFQATT and CDR2 SNEGSKA (reference sequence). The CDR3 loop spans 14 amino acids. Trimming took off 1 base at V and 6 bases at J, with 12 bases between the two ends. This chain's CDR3 is CSARAARGSGELFF. DNA for the CDR3: TGCAGTGCTAGAGCAGCCCGGGGGTCCGGGGAGCTGTTTTTT.

The chain uses TRBV29-1 and TRBJ1-2; weak D call: TRBD1 (5 bases). The CDR3 is 11 amino acids. The germline V gene has CDR1 SQVTM and CDR2 ANQGSEA. The V gene lost 5 bases and the J gene lost 8 bases, with 12 bases spanning the gap. For the CDR3, the DNA is TGCAGCGTTTTCGAGGGGCACGGCTACACCTTC. This encodes CSVFEGHGYTF.

This clonotype was recorded at least ten times. This rearrangement joins TRBV12-3 or TRBV12-4 to TRBJ2-5, with D possibly matching TRBD2 (5 bases). The CDR3 covers 12 residues. Trimming cost V 3 bases and J 9 bases, with 11 bases left between them. CDR3 sequence: CASSFNPEAQYF. In nucleotides, the CDR3 is TGTGCCAGCAGTTTCAATCCGGAGGCCCAGTACTTC.

This clonotype was counted a few times. The rearrangement joins TRBV20-1 to TRBJ2-1, with 9 positions matching TRBD2. Germline V CDR1 and CDR2: DFQATT, SNEGSKA (reference sequence). The CDR3 loop spans 16 amino acids. The V segment lost 1 base and the J segment 8 bases; nucleotides outside the gene matches: 12. In DNA, the CDR3 is TGCAGTGCTAGAGCTCCCTTTGGCGGGAGGGGACATGAGCAGTTCTTC. Translating gives CSARAPFGGRGHEQFF.

This clonotype was counted between two and nine times. The chain has TRBV10-2 and TRBJ2-7; 10 nucleotides line up with TRBD2. There are 15 residues in the CDR3. Trimming at V came to 5 bases and at J to 4 bases, leaving 8 bases not matched to a gene. CDR1 is WSHSY, CDR2 SAAADI, per germline. This CDR3 is CASSPSGRAHYEQYV. The CDR3 coding sequence is TGCGCCAGCAGTCCAAGCGGGAGGGCACATTACGAGCAGTACGTC.

This sequence joins TRBV10-3 and TRBJ2-5, with 7 bases matching TRBD2. V shed 10 bases and J 0 bases; nucleotides not matched to a gene: 17. Germline values: CDR1 ENHRY, CDR2 SYGVKD. The CDR3 runs 17 residues. CDR3 amino acids: CATIASGFKVYQETQYF. The CDR3 DNA reads as TGTGCCACCATCGCTAGCGGATTTAAGGTGTACCAAGAGACCCAGTACTTC.

This sequence joins TRBV27 and TRBJ2-1; TRBD1 aligns across 9 bases. The CDR3 is 15 residues long. Germline assignment: CDR1 MNHEY and CDR2 SMNVEV (reference sequence). The junction had 10 bases not matched to a gene; V was cut back by 5 bases and J by 8 bases. In DNA, the CDR3 is TGTGCCAGCAGTCTCCGGACAGGGGCTATCGATGAGCAGTTCTTC. Protein product: CASSLRTGAIDEQFF.

This clonotype was observed at least ten times. The J gene is TRBJ1-1, the V gene TRBV20-1; 7 bases are a match to TRBD1. CDR1 is DFQATT and CDR2 is SNEGSKA in the germline V gene (reference sequence). V was clipped by 1 base and J by 6 bases; unmatched bases: 11. CDR3 size: 15 residues. The CDR3 here is CSARVFRGTGAEAFF. The CDR3, as DNA: TGCAGTGCTAGAGTTTTCAGGGGGACGGGAGCTGAAGCTTTCTTT.

The rearrangement uses TRBV7-9 and TRBJ2-7; D possibly matches TRBD1 or TRBD2 (5 bases each). The CDR3 totals 14 residues. Per germline, CDR1 SEHNR and CDR2 FQNEAQ (reference sequence). The ends were cut back, 3 bases at V and 4 bases at J, with 13 bases in the middle. The CDR3 DNA is TGTGCCAGCAGCTTTACGGGGCAGCCGTACGAGCAGTACGTC. This codes for CASSFTGQPYEQYV.

This clonotype was observed at least ten times. The chain links TRBV10-3 to TRBJ1-1; D ambiguous. Germline CDR1 reads ENHRY; CDR2 reads SYGVKD. The CDR3 runs 15 residues. Trimming removed 3 bases from V and 3 bases from J, with 14 bases in between. The chain's CDR3 is CAISDFLDGDTEAFF. The CDR3 DNA is TGTGCCATCAGTGATTTCCTGGACGGGGACACTGAAGCTTTCTTT.

The chain uses TRBV20-1 and TRBJ2-7, with TRBD1 matching over 8 bases. V was clipped by 2 bases and J by 3 bases; unmatched bases: 6. Germline-derived CDR1 and CDR2 are DFQATT and SNEGSKA (reference sequence). This CDR3 is built from 14 residues. For the CDR3, the DNA is TGCAGTGCTAGAAAAACAGGGGGGAACTACGAGCAGTACTTC. Protein: CSARKTGGNYEQYF.

This clonotype was detected many times. The J gene is TRBJ2-2, the V gene TRBV12-3 or TRBV12-4; 10 bases are shared with TRBD1. Germline trimming cut 6 bases from V and 8 bases from J; bases unmatched to any gene: 6. This CDR3 has 14 residues. CDR3 DNA sequence: TGTGCCAGCAGGCCGGGACAGGGGACGGGGGAGCTGTTTTTT. This encodes CASRPGQGTGELFF.

This clonotype was counted many times. The CDR3 DNA is TGCGCCAGCAGCGGGGGGACTTCAGATACGCAGTATTTT. Amino acids: CASSGGTSDTQYF. V usage is TRBV5-1 and J usage is TRBJ2-3; possibly TRBD2 for D (6 bases). Germline V lookup: CDR1 SGHRS, CDR2 YFSETQ. V gave up 4 bases and J gave up 4 bases, with 10 bases separating them. The CDR3 extends over 13 amino acids.

This clonotype occurred many times. The genes are TRBV20-1 and TRBJ2-3; a possible D gene is TRBD2 (5 bases). The CDR3 is 15 residues long. Trimming left V 0 bases short and J 2 bases short, with 12 bases between. Germline-derived CDR1 and CDR2 are DFQATT and SNEGSKA (reference sequence). The chain's CDR3 is CSARDFRETTDTQYF. DNA of the CDR3: TGCAGTGCTAGAGATTTCCGGGAAACCACAGATACGCAGTATTTT.

There are many counts of this clonotype. This sequence joins TRBV10-1 and TRBJ2-2, with D possibly matching TRBD2 (6 bases). CDR3 length: 13 amino acids. V lost 6 bases to trimming and J lost 6 bases, with 11 bases between them. Looked up from germline, CDR1 is WNHNN and CDR2 is SYGVQD (reference sequence). CDR3 residues: CASRATGAGELFF. CDR3 sequence (DNA): TGCGCCAGCAGGGCAACGGGGGCCGGGGAGCTGTTTTTT.

This chain uses TRBV7-3 with TRBJ2-7; D tentatively reads TRBD1 or TRBD2 (5 bases each). V was shortened by 5 bases and J by 6 bases, with 17 bases between the two germline ends. The CDR3 sequence is 14 residues long. Germline loops: CDR1 SGHTA, CDR2 FQGTGA. Here the CDR3 reads CASSPGPRGAEQYF. CDR3 bases: TGTGCCAGCAGCCCCGGGCCTAGAGGGGCCGAGCAGTACTTC.

There are a few counts of this clonotype. The chain has TRBV7-9 and TRBJ2-7; possibly TRBD1 for D (5 bases). Deletions cut 5 bases from V and 4 bases from J, with 15 bases between. The germline V gene has CDR1 SEHNR and CDR2 FQNEAQ (reference sequence). The CDR3 spans 14 residues. CDR3 nucleotides: TGTGCCAGCAGCGCCGGCGGTGGGGCGTACGAGCAGTACTTC. Protein product: CASSAGGGAYEQYF.